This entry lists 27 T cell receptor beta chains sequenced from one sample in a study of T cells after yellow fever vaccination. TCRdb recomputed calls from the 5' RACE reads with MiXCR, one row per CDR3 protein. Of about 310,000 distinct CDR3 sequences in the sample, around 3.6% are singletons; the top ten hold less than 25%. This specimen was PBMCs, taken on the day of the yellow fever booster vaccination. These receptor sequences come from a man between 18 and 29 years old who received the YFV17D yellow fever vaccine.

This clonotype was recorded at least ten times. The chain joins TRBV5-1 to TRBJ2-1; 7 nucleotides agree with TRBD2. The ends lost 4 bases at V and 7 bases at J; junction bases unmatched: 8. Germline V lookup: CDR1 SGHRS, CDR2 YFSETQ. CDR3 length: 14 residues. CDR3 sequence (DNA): TGCGCCAGCAGCCCTGGGCCGGGGGGAAATGAGCAGTTCTTC. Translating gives CASSPGPGGNEQFF.

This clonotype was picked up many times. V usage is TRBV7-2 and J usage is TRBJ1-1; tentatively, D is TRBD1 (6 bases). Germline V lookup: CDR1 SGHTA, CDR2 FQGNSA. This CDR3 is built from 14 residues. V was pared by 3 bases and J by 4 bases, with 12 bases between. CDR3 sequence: CASSFTGMSTEAFF. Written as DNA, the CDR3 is TGTGCCAGCAGCTTCACAGGGATGAGCACTGAAGCTTTCTTT.

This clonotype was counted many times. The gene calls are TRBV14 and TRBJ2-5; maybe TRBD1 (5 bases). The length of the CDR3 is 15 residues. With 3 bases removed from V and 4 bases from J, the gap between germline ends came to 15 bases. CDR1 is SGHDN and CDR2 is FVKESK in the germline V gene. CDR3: CASSHYRGSGETQYF. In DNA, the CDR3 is TGTGCCAGCAGCCACTATAGGGGCTCAGGAGAGACCCAGTACTTC.

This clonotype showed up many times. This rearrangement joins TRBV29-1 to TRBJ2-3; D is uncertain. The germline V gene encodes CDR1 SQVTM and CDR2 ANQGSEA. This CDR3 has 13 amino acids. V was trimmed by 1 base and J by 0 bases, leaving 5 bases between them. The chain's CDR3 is CSVEGVSTDTQYF. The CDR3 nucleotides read TGCAGCGTTGAAGGGGTGAGCACAGATACGCAGTATTTT.

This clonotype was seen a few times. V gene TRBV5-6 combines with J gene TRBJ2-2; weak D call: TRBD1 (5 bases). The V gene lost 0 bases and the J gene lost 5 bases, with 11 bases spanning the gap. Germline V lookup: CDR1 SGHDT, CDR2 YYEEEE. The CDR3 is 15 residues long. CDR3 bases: TGTGCCAGCAGCTTGGGGGGCACCATAACCGGGGAGCTGTTTTTT. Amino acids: CASSLGGTITGELFF.

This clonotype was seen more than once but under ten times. The CDR3 DNA reads TGTGCCAGCAGTATCCGCCCCAGGGATTATACGCAGTATTTT. It translates to CASSIRPRDYTQYF. The gene calls are TRBV27 and TRBJ2-3; D perhaps matches TRBD1 (5 bases). V was shortened by 5 bases and J by 7 bases, with 16 bases between the two germline ends. The CDR3 has 14 amino acids. The germline V gene encodes CDR1 MNHEY and CDR2 SMNVEV (reference sequence).

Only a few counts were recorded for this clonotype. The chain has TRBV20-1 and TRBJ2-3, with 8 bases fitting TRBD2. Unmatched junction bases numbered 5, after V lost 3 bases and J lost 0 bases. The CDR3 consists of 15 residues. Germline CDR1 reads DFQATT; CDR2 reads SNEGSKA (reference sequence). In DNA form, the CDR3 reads TGCAGTGCTAGCGGGGGGGCCTTGAGCACAGATACGCAGTATTTT. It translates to CSASGGALSTDTQYF.

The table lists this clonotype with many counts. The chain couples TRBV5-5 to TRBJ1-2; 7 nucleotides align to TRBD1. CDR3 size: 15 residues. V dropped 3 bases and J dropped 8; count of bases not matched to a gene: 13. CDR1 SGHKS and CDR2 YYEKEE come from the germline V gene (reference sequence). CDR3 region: CASSSPGTEIGGYTF. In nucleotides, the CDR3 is TGTGCCAGCAGCTCACCCGGGACAGAGATAGGCGGCTACACCTTC.

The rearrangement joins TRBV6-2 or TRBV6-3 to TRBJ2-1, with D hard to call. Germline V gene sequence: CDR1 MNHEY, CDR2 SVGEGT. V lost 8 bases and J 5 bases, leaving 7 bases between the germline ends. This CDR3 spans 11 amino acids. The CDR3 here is CASARNNEQFF. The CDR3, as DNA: TGTGCCAGCGCGCGAAACAATGAGCAGTTCTTC.

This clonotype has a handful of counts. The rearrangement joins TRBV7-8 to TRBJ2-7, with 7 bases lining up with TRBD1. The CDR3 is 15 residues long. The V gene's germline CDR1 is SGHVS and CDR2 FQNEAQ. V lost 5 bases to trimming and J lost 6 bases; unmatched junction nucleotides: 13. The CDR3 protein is CASSRQGFFSVEQYF. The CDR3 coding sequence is TGTGCCAGCAGCCGACAGGGTTTCTTCTCAGTCGAGCAGTACTTC.

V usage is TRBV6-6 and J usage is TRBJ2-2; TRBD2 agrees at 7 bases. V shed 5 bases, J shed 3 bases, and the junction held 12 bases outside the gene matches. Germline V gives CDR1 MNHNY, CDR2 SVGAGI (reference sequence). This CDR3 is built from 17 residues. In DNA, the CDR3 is TGTGCCAGCAGTCTCCTTAGCGGGTGGGCTGACACCGGGGAGCTGTTTTTT. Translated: CASSLLSGWADTGELFF.

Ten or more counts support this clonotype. The CDR3 loop is CASSLLRRDTQYF. The CDR3 DNA sequence: TGTGCCAGCAGTCTATTGAGAAGAGATACGCAGTATTTT. The chain is built from TRBV12-3 or TRBV12-4 and TRBJ2-3; D not resolved. Trimming shortened V by 5 bases and J by 5 bases, and 11 bases separated the two germline ends. This CDR3 has 13 amino acids.

CDR3 protein: CASSYAGTEHTDTQYF. The DNA of the CDR3 is TGTGCCAGCAGTTACGCCGGGACAGAACACACAGATACGCAGTATTTT. The J gene is TRBJ2-3, the V gene TRBV6-5; 7 nucleotides match TRBD1. J gave up 2 bases and V 2 bases, and 7 bases lay outside the gene matches. The CDR3 has 16 amino acids. CDR1 and CDR2 from the germline V gene are MNHEY and SVGAGI.

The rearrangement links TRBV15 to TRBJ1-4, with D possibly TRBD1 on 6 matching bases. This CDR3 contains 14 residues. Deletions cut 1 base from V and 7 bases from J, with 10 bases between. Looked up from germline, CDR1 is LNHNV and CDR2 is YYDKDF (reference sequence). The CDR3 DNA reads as TGTGCCACCAGCAGAGGGGAAGGGGGTGAAAAACTGTTTTTT. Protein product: CATSRGEGGEKLFF.

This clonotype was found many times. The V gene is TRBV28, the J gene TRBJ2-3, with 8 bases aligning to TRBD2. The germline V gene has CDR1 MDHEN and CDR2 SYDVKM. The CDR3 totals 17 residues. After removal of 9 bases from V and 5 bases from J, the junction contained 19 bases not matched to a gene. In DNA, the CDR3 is TGTGCCAGTTGGGCGGGGGGCGACCCCACTCCTGAAGATACGCAGTATTTT. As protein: CASWAGGDPTPEDTQYF.

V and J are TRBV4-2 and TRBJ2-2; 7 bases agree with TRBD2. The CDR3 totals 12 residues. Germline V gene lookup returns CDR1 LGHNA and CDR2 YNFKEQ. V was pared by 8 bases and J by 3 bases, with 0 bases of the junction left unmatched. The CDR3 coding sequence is TGTGCCAGCGGGGGGGACACCGGGGAGCTGTTTTTT. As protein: CASGGDTGELFF.

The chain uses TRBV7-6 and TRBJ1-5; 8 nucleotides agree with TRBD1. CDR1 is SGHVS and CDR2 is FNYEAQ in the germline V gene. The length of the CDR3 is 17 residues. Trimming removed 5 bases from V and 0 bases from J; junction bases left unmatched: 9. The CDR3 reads CASSPTGGAYSNQPQHF. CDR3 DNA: TGTGCCAGCAGCCCAACAGGGGGTGCTTATAGCAATCAGCCCCAGCATTTT. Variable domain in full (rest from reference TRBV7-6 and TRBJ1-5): GAGVSQSPRYKVTKRGQDVALRCDPISGHVSLYWYRQALGQGPEFLTYFNYEAQQDKSGLPNDRFSAERPEGSISTLTIQRTEQRDSAMYRCASSPTGGAYSNQPQHFGDGTRLSIL.

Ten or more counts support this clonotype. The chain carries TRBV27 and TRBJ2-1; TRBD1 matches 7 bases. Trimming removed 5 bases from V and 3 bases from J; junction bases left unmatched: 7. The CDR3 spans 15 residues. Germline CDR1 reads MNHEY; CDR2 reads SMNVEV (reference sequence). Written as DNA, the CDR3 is TGTGCCAGCAGTCATGCCGGGACAGACTACAATGAGCAGTTCTTC. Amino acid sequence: CASSHAGTDYNEQFF.

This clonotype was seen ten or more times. Here the CDR3 reads CASSFEAGTPFNQPQHF. Written as DNA, the CDR3 is TGTGCCAGCAGCTTTGAAGCCGGGACGCCTTTCAATCAGCCCCAGCATTTT. The chain combines TRBV7-6 with TRBJ1-5; maybe TRBD1 (5 bases). This CDR3 is 17 amino acids long. V shed 3 bases and J shed 3 bases, with 18 bases lying between them. The V gene's germline CDR1 is SGHVS and CDR2 FNYEAQ.

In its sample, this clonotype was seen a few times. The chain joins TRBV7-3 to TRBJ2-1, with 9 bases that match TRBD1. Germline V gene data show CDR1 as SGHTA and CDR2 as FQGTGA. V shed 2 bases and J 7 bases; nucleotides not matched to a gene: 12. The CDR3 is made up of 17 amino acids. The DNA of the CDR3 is TGTGCCAGCAGCTTAGGGGTCCTGAACAGGGGGCTAAATGAGCAGTTCTTC. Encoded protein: CASSLGVLNRGLNEQFF.

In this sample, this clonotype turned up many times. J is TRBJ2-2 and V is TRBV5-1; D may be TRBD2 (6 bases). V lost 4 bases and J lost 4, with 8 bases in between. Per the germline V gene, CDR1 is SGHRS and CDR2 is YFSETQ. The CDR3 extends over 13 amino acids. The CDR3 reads CASSPGGTGELFF. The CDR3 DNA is TGCGCCAGCAGCCCCGGGGGCACCGGGGAGCTGTTTTTT.

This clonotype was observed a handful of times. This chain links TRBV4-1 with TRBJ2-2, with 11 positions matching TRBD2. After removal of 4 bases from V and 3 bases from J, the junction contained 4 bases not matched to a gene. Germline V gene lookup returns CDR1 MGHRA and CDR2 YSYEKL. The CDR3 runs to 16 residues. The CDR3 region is CASSLTSGGYTGELFF. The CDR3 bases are TGCGCCAGCAGCCTTACTAGCGGGGGATACACCGGGGAGCTGTTTTTT.

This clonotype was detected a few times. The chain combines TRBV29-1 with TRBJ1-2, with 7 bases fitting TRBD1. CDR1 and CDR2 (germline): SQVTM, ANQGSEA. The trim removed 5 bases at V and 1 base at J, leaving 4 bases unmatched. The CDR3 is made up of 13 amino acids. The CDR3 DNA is TGCAGCGTTACTCGGGACAGTAACTATGGCTACACCTTC. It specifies CSVTRDSNYGYTF.

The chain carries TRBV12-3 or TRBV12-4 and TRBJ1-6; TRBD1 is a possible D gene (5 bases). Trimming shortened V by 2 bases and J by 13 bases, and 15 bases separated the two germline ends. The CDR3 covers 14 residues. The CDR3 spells CASSLQGLGLPLHF. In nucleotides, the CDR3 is TGTGCCAGCAGTTTACAGGGTTTGGGGCTTCCCCTCCACTTT.

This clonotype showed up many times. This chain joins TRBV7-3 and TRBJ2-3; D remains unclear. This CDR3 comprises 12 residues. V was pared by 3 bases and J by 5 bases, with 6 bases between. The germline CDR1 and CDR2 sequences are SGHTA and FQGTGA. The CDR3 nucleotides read TGTGCCAGCAGCTTCAATAGAGATACGCAGTATTTT. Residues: CASSFNRDTQYF.

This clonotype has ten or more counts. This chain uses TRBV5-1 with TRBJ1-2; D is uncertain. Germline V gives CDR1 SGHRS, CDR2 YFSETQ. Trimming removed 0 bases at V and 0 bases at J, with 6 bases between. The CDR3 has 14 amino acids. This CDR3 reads CASSLGRTNYGYTF. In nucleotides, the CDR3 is TGCGCCAGCAGCTTGGGGAGGACTAACTATGGCTACACCTTC.

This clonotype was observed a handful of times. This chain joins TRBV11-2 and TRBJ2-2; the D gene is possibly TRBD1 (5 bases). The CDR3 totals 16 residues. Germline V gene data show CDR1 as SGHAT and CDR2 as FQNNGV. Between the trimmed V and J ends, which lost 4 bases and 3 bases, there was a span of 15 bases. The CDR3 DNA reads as TGTGCCAGCAGCTCCTTAGCCAGGGTGGACACCGGGGAGCTGTTTTTT. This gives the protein CASSSLARVDTGELFF.